A selection of T cell receptor beta chains follows, all from one sample in a study of blood T cell repertoires in COVID-19. Sequencing was performed with immunoSEQ multiplex PCR; in TCRdb, only in-frame clones are kept and a portion is missing. The sample shows just over 150,000 clones, roughly 93% of them seen only once. Sequenced sample: peripheral blood. The receptors here all came from a woman aged 45-59 years with acute or convalescent COVID-19. Both conserved end residues are part of each CDR3. The D gene is left open where the match is weak. Clone size is not always given. Where it is, it says once, few, many or a class for expanded clones.

j_gene: TRBJ1-2
v_gene: TRBV5-1
abundance: -
d_gene: -
CDR3aa: CASSLRGAHYGYTF
CDR3nt: TGCGCCAGCAGCTTGCGGGGGGCCCACTATGGCTACACCTTC

j_gene: TRBJ2-7
v_gene: TRBV9
abundance: -
d_gene: -
CDR3aa: CASSVGRGEYEQYF
CDR3nt: TGTGCCAGCAGCGTAGGGAGGGGAGAGTATGAGCAGTACTTC

j_gene: TRBJ1-1
v_gene: TRBV7-9
abundance: -
d_gene: TRBD1
CDR3aa: CASSSPTGDSSEAFF
CDR3nt: TGTGCCAGCAGCTCACCGACAGGGGATAGCTCTGAAGCTTTCTTT

j_gene: TRBJ1-1
v_gene: TRBV6-1
abundance: -
d_gene: -
CDR3aa: CASSAAWGPLNTEAFF
CDR3nt: TGTGCCAGCAGTGCGGCATGGGGGCCTTTGAACACTGAAGCTTTCTTT

j_gene: TRBJ1-6
v_gene: TRBV5-1
abundance: -
d_gene: -
CDR3aa: CASSLGNPQGGSPLHF
CDR3nt: TGCGCCAGCAGCTTGGGAAACCCTCAAGGGGGTTCACCCCTCCACTTT

j_gene: TRBJ2-3
v_gene: TRBV5-1
abundance: -
d_gene: TRBD1
CDR3aa: CASSLISGTGSDTQYF
CDR3nt: TGCGCCAGCAGCCTAATATCCGGGACAGGGTCAGATACGCAGTATTTT

j_gene: TRBJ1-4
v_gene: TRBV18
abundance: -
d_gene: -
CDR3aa: CASSPVRSNEKLFF
CDR3nt: TGTGCCAGCTCACCGGTCAGATCTAATGAAAAACTGTTTTTT

j_gene: TRBJ1-1
v_gene: TRBV28
abundance: -
d_gene: -
CDR3aa: CASTSPTGGANTEAFF
CDR3nt: TGTGCCAGCACCTCACCCACGGGTGGGGCGAACACTGAAGCTTTCTTT

j_gene: TRBJ2-7
v_gene: TRBV10-1
abundance: -
d_gene: -
CDR3aa: CASRVSVHYEQYF
CDR3nt: TGCGCCAGCAGAGTCTCGGTCCACTACGAGCAGTACTTC

j_gene: TRBJ1-5
v_gene: TRBV7-9
abundance: once
d_gene: -
CDR3aa: CASTSSGGNQPQHF
CDR3nt: TGTGCCAGCACCTCTTCGGGGGGTAATCAGCCCCAGCATTTT

j_gene: TRBJ1-5
v_gene: TRBV21-1
abundance: -
d_gene: -
CDR3aa: CASSKGFSGPLYNQPQHF
CDR3nt: TGTGCCAGCAGCAAAGGCTTCTCAGGGCCCTTATACAATCAGCCCCAGCATTTT

j_gene: TRBJ2-1
v_gene: TRBV4-2
abundance: few
d_gene: -
CDR3aa: CASSQEGAEQFF
CDR3nt: TGTGCCAGCAGCCAAGAAGGGGCGGAGCAGTTCTTC

j_gene: TRBJ1-1
v_gene: TRBV20-1
abundance: -
d_gene: -
CDR3aa: CSARRNPEAFF
CDR3nt: TGCAGTGCCAGGAGGAACCCTGAAGCTTTCTTT

j_gene: TRBJ1-1
v_gene: TRBV28
abundance: -
d_gene: TRBD1
CDR3aa: CASSKQGMVSEAFF
CDR3nt: TGTGCCAGCAGTAAACAGGGGATGGTCTCTGAAGCTTTCTTT

j_gene: TRBJ1-5
v_gene: TRBV24-1
abundance: -
d_gene: -
CDR3aa: CATSVNGGDPSNQPQHF
CDR3nt: TGTGCCACCAGTGTCAATGGGGGGGATCCAAGCAATCAGCCCCAGCATTTT

j_gene: TRBJ1-2
v_gene: TRBV4-3
abundance: -
d_gene: -
CDR3aa: CASSQEIGANYGYTF
CDR3nt: TGCGCCAGCAGCCAAGAGATCGGAGCTAACTATGGCTACACCTTC

j_gene: TRBJ1-1
v_gene: TRBV30
abundance: -
d_gene: -
CDR3aa: CAWSVGIGEDEAFF
CDR3nt: TGTGCCTGGAGTGTTGGGATAGGGGAGGATGAAGCTTTCTTT

j_gene: TRBJ1-5
v_gene: TRBV4-1
abundance: -
d_gene: -
CDR3aa: CASSQGYGNQPQHF
CDR3nt: TGCGCCAGCAGCCAAGGTTACGGTAATCAGCCCCAGCATTTT

j_gene: TRBJ2-1
v_gene: TRBV11-2
abundance: -
d_gene: -
CDR3aa: CASSLERLGNEQFF
CDR3nt: TGTGCCAGCAGCTTAGAGAGGTTGGGCAATGAGCAGTTCTTC

j_gene: TRBJ1-5
v_gene: TRBV2
abundance: -
d_gene: -
CDR3aa: CASSERISNQPQHF
CDR3nt: TGTGCCAGCAGTGAGCGGATTAGCAATCAGCCCCAGCATTTT

j_gene: TRBJ1-3
v_gene: TRBV30
abundance: -
d_gene: -
CDR3aa: CAWTPGVISGNTIYF
CDR3nt: TGTGCCTGGACCCCCGGGGTAATCTCTGGAAACACCATATATTTT

j_gene: TRBJ2-2
v_gene: TRBV3-1/TRBV3-2
abundance: -
d_gene: TRBD1
CDR3aa: CASSQYTGVNGELFF
CDR3nt: TGTGCCAGCAGCCAGTATACAGGGGTTAACGGGGAGCTGTTTTTT

j_gene: TRBJ2-1
v_gene: TRBV5-8
abundance: -
d_gene: TRBD1
CDR3aa: CASTLRGQNEQFF
CDR3nt: TGTGCCAGCACCTTAAGGGGGCAGAATGAGCAGTTCTTC

j_gene: TRBJ1-1
v_gene: TRBV6-5
abundance: -
d_gene: -
CDR3aa: CASSMTASSGGFF
CDR3nt: TGTGCCAGCAGTATGACAGCGTCCTCGGGGGGATTTTTT

j_gene: TRBJ2-3
v_gene: TRBV7-9
abundance: -
d_gene: -
CDR3aa: CASSLRYSRDTQYF
CDR3nt: TGTGCCAGCAGCTTACGCTATTCGAGGGATACGCAGTATTTT

j_gene: TRBJ2-7
v_gene: TRBV7-2
abundance: -
d_gene: -
CDR3aa: CASSSSPGRGLSHEQYF
CDR3nt: TGTGCCAGCAGCTCTAGCCCAGGGCGGGGTCTATCCCACGAGCAGTACTTC

j_gene: TRBJ1-2
v_gene: TRBV3-1/TRBV3-2
abundance: -
d_gene: -
CDR3aa: CASSQSIQGNRMGGYTF
CDR3nt: TGTGCCAGCAGCCAATCCATTCAGGGCAATCGGATGGGTGGCTACACCTTC

j_gene: TRBJ2-1
v_gene: TRBV3-1/TRBV3-2
abundance: few
d_gene: TRBD2
CDR3aa: CASSQVGGRGGQEQFF
CDR3nt: TGTGCCAGCAGCCAAGTGGGCGGGAGGGGAGGTCAAGAGCAGTTCTTC

j_gene: TRBJ1-2
v_gene: TRBV6-1
abundance: -
d_gene: TRBD1
CDR3aa: CASSEWRQGDGYTF
CDR3nt: TGTGCCAGCAGTGAATGGAGACAGGGGGATGGCTACACCTTC

j_gene: TRBJ2-1
v_gene: TRBV2
abundance: -
d_gene: TRBD2
CDR3aa: CASSEASGRFNEQFF
CDR3nt: TGTGCCAGCAGTGAAGCTAGCGGGAGGTTCAATGAGCAGTTCTTC

j_gene: TRBJ1-2
v_gene: TRBV10-3
abundance: -
d_gene: TRBD1
CDR3aa: CAIRGQGATYGYTF
CDR3nt: TGTGCCATCAGGGGACAGGGGGCGACCTATGGCTACACCTTC

j_gene: TRBJ1-2
v_gene: TRBV5-4
abundance: once
d_gene: TRBD1
CDR3aa: CASSLVQGEYGYTF
CDR3nt: TGTGCCAGCAGCTTGGTACAGGGGGAGTATGGCTACACCTTC

j_gene: TRBJ1-1
v_gene: TRBV6-5
abundance: once
d_gene: -
CDR3aa: CASSNRALNTEAFF
CDR3nt: TGTGCCAGCAGTAACCGCGCTCTGAACACTGAAGCTTTCTTT

j_gene: TRBJ2-5
v_gene: TRBV7-6
abundance: -
d_gene: -
CDR3aa: CASSSGETQYF
CDR3nt: TGTGCCAGCAGCTCGGGGGAGACCCAGTACTTC

j_gene: TRBJ1-4
v_gene: TRBV3-1/TRBV3-2
abundance: -
d_gene: TRBD1
CDR3aa: CASSQAGTGGEKLFF
CDR3nt: TGTGCCAGCAGCCAAGCCGGGACAGGGGGCGAAAAACTGTTTTTT

j_gene: TRBJ2-7
v_gene: TRBV2
abundance: -
d_gene: TRBD2
CDR3aa: CASSEKVGGGTYEQYF
CDR3nt: TGTGCCAGCAGTGAAAAAGTGGGGGGGGGAACCTACGAGCAGTACTTC